Listed below are T cell receptor beta chains from one sample, sequenced in a study of T-cell reconstitution after alpha-beta-depleted transplantation in children. TCRdb reanalysed the PCR reads using MiXCR and keeps one entry per CDR3 protein. The sample has around 490,000 distinct CDR3 sequences; about an eighth are singletons. The sample in question was PBMCs, mostly from graft donor cells, obtained 180 days after TCRalphabeta/CD19-depleted stem cell transplant. These receptors were collected from a female patient aged 2 to 10 who had a stem cell transplant for aplastic anemia, so the T cells may come from the graft donor. CDR3s include the opening cysteine and the closing phenylalanine or tryptophan. Each record gives: clone size, J gene, D gene, V gene, CDR3 DNA, CDR3 protein. The D gene is left open where the match is weak. The size entry is marked missing in some rows and otherwise reads once, few, many or a size class.

few,TRBJ2-3,TRBD2,TRBV7-2,TGTGCCAGCAGCTCGGGACTAGGTAGCACAGATACGCAGTATTTT,CASSSGLGSTDTQYF
many,TRBJ1-2,NA,TRBV29-1,TGCAGCGTTTCGACCGGGCCCTATGGCTACACCTTC,CSVSTGPYGYTF
few,TRBJ1-6,TRBD1,TRBV12-3/TRBV12-4,TGTGCCAGCAGTGTGACAGGGGCCGGGTCACCCCTCCACTTT,CASSVTGAGSPLHF
many,TRBJ1-2,TRBD1,TRBV20-1,TGCAGTGCTAGGCCCGGGACAGAGACTTATGGCTACACCTTC,CSARPGTETYGYTF
many,TRBJ2-2,NA,TRBV27,TGTGCCAGCAGTTTCCGGGTGGGGTGGCAGGCTAACACCGGGGAGCTGTTTTTT,CASSFRVGWQANTGELFF
NA,TRBJ2-3,NA,TRBV29-1,TGCAGCGTTGAAGAGGGTCCCACAGATACGCAGTATTTT,CSVEEGPTDTQYF
few,TRBJ2-1,NA,TRBV5-1,TGCGCCAGCAGCCTCCGGACTGCAAGCTCCTACAATGAGCAGTTCTTC,CASSLRTASSYNEQFF
NA,TRBJ1-4,TRBD1,TRBV7-9,TGTGCCAGCAGCTACCCCTGGACAGGGGGCGATGAAAAACTGTTTTTT,CASSYPWTGGDEKLFF
few,TRBJ2-2,NA,TRBV4-3,TGCGCCAGCAGCCAAGTTAAAACCGGGGAGCTGTTTTTT,CASSQVKTGELFF
NA,TRBJ2-4,NA,TRBV7-2,TGTGCCAGCAGCTTAGCCCCCCTCGGGGGCAAAAACATTCAGTACTTC,CASSLAPLGGKNIQYF
many,TRBJ2-3,NA,TRBV12-3/TRBV12-4,TGTGCCAGCAGTCCAAGGGGTCCCACAGATACGCAGTATTTT,CASSPRGPTDTQYF
many,TRBJ2-2,NA,TRBV9,TGTGCCAGCAGCGTACCAAATAACGGGGAGCTGTTTTTT,CASSVPNNGELFF
NA,TRBJ2-2,TRBD1,TRBV9,TGTGCCAGCAGCGATGGGACAGGGTTCAACACCGGGGAGCTGTTTTTT,CASSDGTGFNTGELFF
many,TRBJ2-7,NA,TRBV12-3/TRBV12-4,TGTGCCAGCAGTTTAAGCCAGGGAGTCTCCTACGAGCAGTACTTC,CASSLSQGVSYEQYF
few,TRBJ2-3,TRBD1,TRBV11-3,TGTGCCAGCAGCTTAGTTTCGGGTGGGACAGGTGGGGCCGCAGATACGCAGTATTTT,CASSLVSGGTGGAADTQYF
many,TRBJ1-2,NA,TRBV4-3,TGCGCCAGCAGCCAAGATGTCAAGGCCTACTATGGCTACACCTTC,CASSQDVKAYYGYTF
few,TRBJ1-2,NA,TRBV9,TGTGCCAGCAGCGTAGACCGAACAGGACGAAACTATGGCTACACCTTC,CASSVDRTGRNYGYTF
few,TRBJ2-3,TRBD2,TRBV12-3/TRBV12-4,TGTGCCAGCAGTTTACCCCAACTAGCGGGAGTTTCGGATACGCAGTATTTT,CASSLPQLAGVSDTQYF
NA,TRBJ1-5,NA,TRBV5-1,TGCGCCAGCAGCTTGGACGGGCGCAGGGGCAGTCAGCCCCAGCATTTT,CASSLDGRRGSQPQHF
NA,TRBJ1-1,NA,TRBV5-1,TGCGCCAGCAGCACGAATTCCCAGGGAGCCACTGAAGCTTTCTTT,CASSTNSQGATEAFF
few,TRBJ1-1,NA,TRBV20-1,TGCAGTGCTAGAGTAATCCAGGGTTTTGCGGCTTTCTTT,CSARVIQGFAAFF
NA,TRBJ2-2,NA,TRBV15,TGTGCCACCAGCAGAGTGTTCGGCACCGGGGAGCTGTTTTTT,CATSRVFGTGELFF
few,TRBJ2-1,TRBD2,TRBV12-3/TRBV12-4,TGTGCCAGCAGTACAATAGCGGGAGGGTGGCAGTTCTTC,CASSTIAGGWQFF
NA,TRBJ1-2,NA,TRBV7-2,TGTGCCAGCAGCTTAGCCTTGGCAGGGTGGGAACTTAACTATGGCTACACCTTC,CASSLALAGWELNYGYTF
few,TRBJ2-3,NA,TRBV24-1,TGTGCCACCAGTGATGCCCCCACAGGAGGAAGCACAGATACGCAGTATTTT,CATSDAPTGGSTDTQYF
NA,TRBJ1-2,NA,TRBV15,TGTGCCACCAGCAGAGAGTGGACTGGTTATGGCTACACCTTC,CATSREWTGYGYTF
few,TRBJ2-1,TRBD2,TRBV5-1,TGCGCCAGCAGCGTGGGGGGGCTAGCGGGAGCAGAGCAGTTCTTC,CASSVGGLAGAEQFF
many,TRBJ1-1,NA,TRBV5-6,TGTGCCAGCAGATACAGGCCGAACACTGAAGCTTTCTTT,CASRYRPNTEAFF
few,TRBJ2-1,NA,TRBV27,TGTGCCAGCAGTCCTTCGGACGCGTACAATGAGCAGTTCTTC,CASSPSDAYNEQFF